This T cell receptor beta chain originates from a study of early T cells in non-severe SARS-CoV-2 infection. Whole-study findings and limits: The VDJdb matching leaned toward anti-spike CD8 responses and overlooked private and CD4 specificities.

This clonotype was counted at least ten times. Antigen: not known. Individual cDNA molecules received unique molecular identifiers during library preparation. From the 5' RACE reads, TCRdb called clonotypes with MiXCR, one entry per CDR3 protein. This repertoire shows roughly 72,000 distinct CDR3 sequences, more than 10% found once; its top ten account for 1.1%. CDR3 length: 16 residues. Trimming removed 4 bases from V and 8 bases from J; junction bases left unmatched: 11. The sequence was obtained from an adult who was a healthcare worker with PCR-confirmed SARS-CoV-2 infection or an uninfected control (not recorded which). The chain has TRBV12-3 or TRBV12-4 and TRBJ1-6; 7 bases align to TRBD1. The sample taken for sequencing was whole blood. The CDR3 spells CASSSRQGRLYSPLHF. The CDR3 nucleotides read TGTGCCAGCAGTTCCCGACAGGGTCGCCTCTATTCACCCCTCCACTTT.